This section outlines one T cell receptor beta chain sequence together with its context. Authors' data handling: By means of reference gene primer amplification, nucleated cell counts were estimated. The repertoire was sequenced with immunoSEQ multiplex PCR; TCRdb's copy has only in-frame clones and lacks some. That table is the source of V, J and clone size, and D and trimming were worked out from the DNA. The table has 100,000 to 150,000 clones, around nine tenths seen once; the top ten hold more than 2%. This sample is drawn from a study of blood T cell repertoires in COVID-19. Study at large: T cells, B-cell-depleted T cells, or PBMCs supplied cDNA or gDNA.

V gave up 3 bases and J gave up 5 bases; unmatched junction bases: 5. Germline V lookup: CDR1 LGHDT, CDR2 YNNKEL (reference sequence). The length of the CDR3 is 15 residues. This clonotype was obtained from a woman in her forties or fifties with acute or convalescent COVID-19. The chain couples TRBV3-1 (or the pseudogene TRBV3-2) to TRBJ2-3; TRBD1 matches 10 bases. Sequencing used peripheral blood. The CDR3 spells CASSQRTGGQDTQYF. As DNA, the CDR3 is TGTGCCAGCAGCCAGCGGACAGGGGGTCAAGATACGCAGTATTTT.